This T cell receptor (beta chain) came from a study of tumor-infiltrating lymphocytes in primary liver carcinoma. A primer matching the constant region was used to make TCR beta cDNA from 500 to 650 ng of total RNA. Construction of TCR beta libraries relied on three successive nested multiplex PCR rounds employing slightly modified ARM-PCR. With TRBV1-TRBV30 forward primers and a C-beta reverse primer, the first two PCR rounds were run for around 11 cycles each. TCRdb redid the calling of the multiplex PCR reads with MiXCR, one entry per CDR3 protein. This sample yields 100,000 to 150,000 distinct CDR3 sequences, of which 64% are seen a single time; roughly 8% belongs to the top ten. Each 20-30 mg portion of unsorted bulk tissue served as the source for co-extraction of RNA and DNA. This CDR3 spans 16 amino acids. Germline V CDR1 and CDR2: SGHAT, FQNNGV. Comment on this clonotype: The germline gene is not matched at one end of the junction; a read error may be the cause.

The V call is TRBV11-2, the J call TRBJ2-1; D is unresolved. This TCR was recovered from a woman in her fifties or sixties with primary liver carcinoma and hepatitis B virus infection. The sequencing sample was made of liver tumor tissue from sampling region 3. Sample subset: tumor region T3, left-lateral pole. CDR3 protein: CASNLDLIVRYNEQFF. CDR3 DNA: TGTGCCAGCAACTTAGATTTGATTGTGCGGTACAATGAGCAGTTCTTC. Full variable domain (missing parts from reference TRBV11-2 and TRBJ2-1): EAGVAQSPRYKIIEKRQSVAFWCNPISGHATLYWYQQILGQGPKLLIQFQNNGVVDDSQLPKDRFSAERLKGVDSTLKIQPAKLEDSAVYLCASNLDLIVRYNEQFFGPGTRLTVL.